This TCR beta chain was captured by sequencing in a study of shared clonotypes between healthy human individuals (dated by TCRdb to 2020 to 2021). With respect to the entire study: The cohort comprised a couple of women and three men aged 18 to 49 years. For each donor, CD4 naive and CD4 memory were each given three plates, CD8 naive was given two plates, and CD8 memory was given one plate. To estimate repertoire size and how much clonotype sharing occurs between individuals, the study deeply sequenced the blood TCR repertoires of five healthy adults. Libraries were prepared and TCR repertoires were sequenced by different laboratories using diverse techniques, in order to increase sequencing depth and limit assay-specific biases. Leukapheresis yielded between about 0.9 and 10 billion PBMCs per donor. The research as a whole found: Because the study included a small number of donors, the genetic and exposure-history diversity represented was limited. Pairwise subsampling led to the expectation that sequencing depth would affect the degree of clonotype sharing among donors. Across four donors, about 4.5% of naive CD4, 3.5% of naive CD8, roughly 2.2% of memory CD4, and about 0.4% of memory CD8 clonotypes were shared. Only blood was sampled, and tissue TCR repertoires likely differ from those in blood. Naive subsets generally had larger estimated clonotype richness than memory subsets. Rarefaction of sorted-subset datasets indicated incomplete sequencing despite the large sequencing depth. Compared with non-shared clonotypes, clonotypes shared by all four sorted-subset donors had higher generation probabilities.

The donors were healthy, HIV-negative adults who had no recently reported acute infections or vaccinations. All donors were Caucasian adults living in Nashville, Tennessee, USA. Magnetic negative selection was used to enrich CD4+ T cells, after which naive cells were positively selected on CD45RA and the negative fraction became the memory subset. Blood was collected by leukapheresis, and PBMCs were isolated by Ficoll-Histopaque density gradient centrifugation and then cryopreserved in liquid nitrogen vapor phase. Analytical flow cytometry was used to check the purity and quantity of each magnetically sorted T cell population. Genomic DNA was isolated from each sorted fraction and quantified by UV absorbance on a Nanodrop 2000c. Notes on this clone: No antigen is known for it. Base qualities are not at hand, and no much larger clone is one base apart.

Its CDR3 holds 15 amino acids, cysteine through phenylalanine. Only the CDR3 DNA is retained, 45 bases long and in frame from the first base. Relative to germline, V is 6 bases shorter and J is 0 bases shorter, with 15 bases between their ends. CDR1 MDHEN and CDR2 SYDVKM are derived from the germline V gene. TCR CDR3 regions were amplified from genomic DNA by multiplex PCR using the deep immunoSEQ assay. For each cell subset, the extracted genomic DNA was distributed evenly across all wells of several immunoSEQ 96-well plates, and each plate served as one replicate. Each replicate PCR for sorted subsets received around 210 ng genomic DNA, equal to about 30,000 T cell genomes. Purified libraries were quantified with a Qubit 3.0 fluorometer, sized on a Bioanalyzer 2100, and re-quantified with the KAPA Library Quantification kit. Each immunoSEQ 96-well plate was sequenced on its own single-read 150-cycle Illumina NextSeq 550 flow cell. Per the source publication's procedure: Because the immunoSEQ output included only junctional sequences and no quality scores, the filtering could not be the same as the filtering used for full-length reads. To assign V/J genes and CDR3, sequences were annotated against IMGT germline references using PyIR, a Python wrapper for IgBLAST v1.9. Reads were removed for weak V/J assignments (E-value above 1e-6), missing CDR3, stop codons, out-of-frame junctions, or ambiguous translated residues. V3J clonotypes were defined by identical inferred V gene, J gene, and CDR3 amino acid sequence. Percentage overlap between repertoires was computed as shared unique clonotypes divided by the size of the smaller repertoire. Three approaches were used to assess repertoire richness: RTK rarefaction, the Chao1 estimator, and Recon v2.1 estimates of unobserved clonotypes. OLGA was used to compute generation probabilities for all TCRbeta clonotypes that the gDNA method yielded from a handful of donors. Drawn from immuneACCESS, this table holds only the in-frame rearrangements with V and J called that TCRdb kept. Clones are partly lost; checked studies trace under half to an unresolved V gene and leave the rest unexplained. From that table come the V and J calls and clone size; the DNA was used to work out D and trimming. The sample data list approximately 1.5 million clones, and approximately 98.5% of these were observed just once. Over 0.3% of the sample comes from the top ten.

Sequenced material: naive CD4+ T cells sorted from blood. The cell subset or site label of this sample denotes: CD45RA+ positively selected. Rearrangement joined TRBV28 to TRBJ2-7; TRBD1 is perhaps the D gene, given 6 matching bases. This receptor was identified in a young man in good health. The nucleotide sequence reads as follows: TGTGCCAGCAGCCCCAGGGGACGGGGCTCCTACGAGCAGTACTTC. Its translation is CASSPRGRGSYEQYF.